This T cell receptor beta chain was recorded in a study of T cell changes during pregnancy in multiple sclerosis. The data were produced by immunoSEQ multiplex PCR, yet TCRdb's version contains in-frame clones alone and is incomplete. Of tens of thousands of clones listed, approximately 90% are singletons. The V and J ends lost 0 bases and 3 bases, in that order; junction bases with no gene match: 0. Per the germline V gene, CDR1 is SGHDT and CDR2 is YYEEEE. The CDR3 loop spans 14 amino acids. The chain links TRBV5-6 to TRBJ2-3; 8 bases fit TRBD1. This sequence originates from a female donor in good health, enrolled as a control in a pregnancy study. Sequencing was performed on peripheral blood, taken in the first trimester of pregnancy. CDR3 bases: TGTGCCAGCAGCTTGGACAGGGGGACAGATACGCAGTATTTT. This encodes CASSLDRGTDTQYF.